The sequence of this T cell receptor beta chain was determined in a study of OX40 agonist ivuxolimab in advanced cancers. In its sample, this clone was seen a few times. Assay used: immunoSEQ multiplex PCR; TCRdb lists only in-frame clones, some missing. The sample yields 60,000 to 100,000 clones, more than 80% seen once. V was cut by 5 bases and J by 7 bases, with 17 bases left in between. This CDR3 comprises 14 residues. The V gene's germline CDR1 is SGHAT and CDR2 FQDESV (reference sequence). The sequencing here drew on CD4+ or CD8+ T cells sorted from blood, taken in a trial of the OX40 agonist ivuxolimab. This sequence originates from an adult with an advanced solid tumor such as melanoma, head and neck, liver or kidney cancer. The chain employs TRBV11-1 and TRBJ1-1; tentative D call: TRBD1 (5 bases). The CDR3 DNA follows: TGTGCCAGCAGCCCAAGGAGGGAAAGGGGTGAAGCTTTCTTT. It specifies CASSPRRERGEAFF.